These T cell receptor beta chains were read from a single sample in a study of radiation and T cells in renal cell carcinoma. Data came from immunoSEQ multiplex PCR; TCRdb stores just in-frame clones and leaves some out. The sample has around 76,000 clones, 82% seen once; the top ten hold 5.8%. This specimen was blood, taken from a patient whose treatment included radiotherapy and nephrectomy. Receptors originate from a man aged 60-69 years with renal cell carcinoma. The CDR3 runs from the conserved cysteine through the conserved F or W. Fields, in order: CDR3 DNA, CDR3 protein, CDR3 length, clone size, J gene, D gene, V gene. D genes are given only for firm matches. Clone size is stated in some rows and not others, as once, few, many or a class when expanded.

TGTGCCAGCAGCGTAGCCCAGACTAGCGTGTACAATGAGCAGTTCTTC,CASSVAQTSVYNEQFF,16,-,TRBJ2-1,TRBD2,TRBV9
TGTGCCTGGAGCCCGGGACTAGCCTACAATGAGCAGTTCTTC,CAWSPGLAYNEQFF,14,-,TRBJ2-1,TRBD2,TRBV30
TGCGCCAGCAGCCCCCGACAGGGCACCGGGGAGCTGTTTTTT,CASSPRQGTGELFF,14,-,TRBJ2-2,TRBD1,TRBV4-1
TGCGCCAGCAGCCCGGAGGGGGATTCGTCCACAGATACGCAGTATTTT,CASSPEGDSSTDTQYF,16,-,TRBJ2-3,-,TRBV5-1
TGTGCCAGCAGCTTAGTTCTAGCGGTCTACGAGCAGTACTTC,CASSLVLAVYEQYF,14,once,TRBJ2-7,TRBD2,TRBV7-8
TGTGCCAGTAGTATGCGTGCGACAGCCACAGATACGCAGTATTTT,CASSMRATATDTQYF,15,-,TRBJ2-3,-,TRBV19
TGCGCCAGCAGCAGACTAGGGGGAGAGACCCAGTACTTC,CASSRLGGETQYF,13,-,TRBJ2-5,-,TRBV4-3
TGTGCCATCAGTGGCGGACAGGGAAATTTTCCCACAGATACGCAGTATTTT,CAISGGQGNFPTDTQYF,17,-,TRBJ2-3,TRBD1,TRBV10-3
TGTGCCAGCTCCTTAGGGGTCCCAGGGAAATATGGCTACACCTTC,CASSLGVPGKYGYTF,15,-,TRBJ1-2,-,TRBV25-1
TGTGCCAGCAGCCTACAGGGGGCGGGCACCGGGGAGCTGTTTTTT,CASSLQGAGTGELFF,15,-,TRBJ2-2,TRBD1,TRBV11-3
TGTGCCAGCAGCGTAGCTCCGGGACTACTCTCCAATGAGCAGTTCTTC,CASSVAPGLLSNEQFF,16,-,TRBJ2-1,TRBD2,TRBV9
TGTGCCAGCGGGACACCCCGGCCAGATACGCAGTATTTT,CASGTPRPDTQYF,13,-,TRBJ2-3,-,TRBV28
TGTGCCTCCCGACTAGCGGGCCGCACAGATACGCAGTATTTT,CASRLAGRTDTQYF,14,-,TRBJ2-3,TRBD2,TRBV6-5
TGCGCCAGCAGCCAAACCGGGACAGCGCCCCAAGAGACCCAGTACTTC,CASSQTGTAPQETQYF,16,-,TRBJ2-5,TRBD1,TRBV4-1
TGTGCCAGCAGTGAGGGGACTAGCGGGAGCAATGAGCAGTTCTTC,CASSEGTSGSNEQFF,15,-,TRBJ2-1,TRBD2,TRBV6-4
TGTGCCAGCAGCTTAGTTGGTACAGACCAAAAGACCCAGTACTTC,CASSLVGTDQKTQYF,15,-,TRBJ2-5,-,TRBV11-2
TGTGCCAGCAGCCCAGGGAACGCCTATGGCTACACCTTC,CASSPGNAYGYTF,13,-,TRBJ1-2,-,TRBV28
TGCGCCAGCAGCCTAACCTCACTAGCGGGAGTCGGGGAGCTGTTTTTT,CASSLTSLAGVGELFF,16,-,TRBJ2-2,TRBD2,TRBV5-1
TGTGCCAGCAGTCCCGGGGCACAAGAGACCCAGTACTTC,CASSPGAQETQYF,13,-,TRBJ2-5,-,TRBV4-2
TGTGCCAGCAGCCCAGTCCAAGAGACCCAGTACTTC,CASSPVQETQYF,12,-,TRBJ2-5,-,TRBV11-2
TGTGCCTGGGCTGCCGGGACTAGCGGGAGCAATGAGCAGTTCTTC,CAWAAGTSGSNEQFF,15,-,TRBJ2-1,TRBD2,TRBV30
TGTGCCAGCAGTGAATGGGTTGGAGAAAAACTGTTTTTT,CASSEWVGEKLFF,13,-,TRBJ1-4,-,TRBV6-1
TGTGCCAGTAGTATTGGGGGAGGGGTACTAACAGATACGCAGTATTTT,CASSIGGGVLTDTQYF,16,-,TRBJ2-3,TRBD2,TRBV19
TGCAGCGTTGAAGACGCCTTGGGGGTGAACACTGAAGCTTTCTTT,CSVEDALGVNTEAFF,15,-,TRBJ1-1,-,TRBV29-1
TGTGCCAGCAGCTCACCCGGGACGTCGCAAGAGACCCAGTACTTC,CASSSPGTSQETQYF,15,once,TRBJ2-5,-,TRBV7-2
TGCAGCGTTGATTGGGACGGGCCGGGTGAGCAGTACTTC,CSVDWDGPGEQYF,13,-,TRBJ2-7,-,TRBV29-1
TGTGCCAGCAGCGCCCTTGGGAGAACTGAAGCTTTCTTT,CASSALGRTEAFF,13,few,TRBJ1-1,-,TRBV2
TGTGCCAGCAGCGCCGGCCCCGACGCAACAAATCAGCCCCAGCATTTT,CASSAGPDATNQPQHF,16,-,TRBJ1-5,-,TRBV9
TGTGCCAGCAGTTTAGACAGGTCCGGCCCAAATGGCTACACCTTC,CASSLDRSGPNGYTF,15,-,TRBJ1-2,-,TRBV27
TGTGCCAGCAGCGTAGCTATGGGTGAAGCTTTCTTT,CASSVAMGEAFF,12,-,TRBJ1-1,-,TRBV9
TGCAGCGCCTTGTGGGTTTCGGCTCTAGAGACCCAGTACTTC,CSALWVSALETQYF,14,-,TRBJ2-5,-,TRBV29-1
TGTGCCAGCAGCTTAAGACAGGGAACTGAAGCTTTCTTT,CASSLRQGTEAFF,13,-,TRBJ1-1,TRBD1,TRBV7-9
TGTGCCAGCAGAAGGGGACAGTTAGTTGAAAAACTGTTTTTT,CASRRGQLVEKLFF,14,-,TRBJ1-4,-,TRBV21-1
TGTGCCAGCAGCTTGGACCGTTTCTACCAGGGCAACACTGAAGCTTTCTTT,CASSLDRFYQGNTEAFF,17,once,TRBJ1-1,-,TRBV5-4
TGTGCCAGTAGTATAGCCGCTCGGGCAGGGCCAAACGAGCAGTACTTC,CASSIAARAGPNEQYF,16,once,TRBJ2-7,-,TRBV19
TGTGCCAGTTACGACTTAGCTGTCAAAAACATTCAGTACTTC,CASYDLAVKNIQYF,14,-,TRBJ2-4,-,TRBV5-4
TGTGCCAGCAGCGTAGCTAGCGGGAGGGAGGACGAGCAGTACTTC,CASSVASGREDEQYF,15,once,TRBJ2-7,TRBD2,TRBV9
TGTGCCAGCAGCCCAGGACTCTCCACAGATACGCAGTATTTT,CASSPGLSTDTQYF,14,-,TRBJ2-3,-,TRBV9
TGTGCCACCAGCAGAGATGCCGCGGGAGGTATCGCAGATACGCAGTATTTT,CATSRDAAGGIADTQYF,17,-,TRBJ2-3,TRBD2,TRBV15
TGTGCCAGCAGCCAAATGGCGGGCGACTATGGCTACACCTTC,CASSQMAGDYGYTF,14,-,TRBJ1-2,-,TRBV11-2
TGTGCCAGCTCACCTCTGGGACAGGGTGACTACGAGCAGTACTTC,CASSPLGQGDYEQYF,15,-,TRBJ2-7,TRBD1,TRBV18
TGTGCCAGCAGCTTAGCAGCTGGGGGCTCCTACAATGAGCAGTTCTTC,CASSLAAGGSYNEQFF,16,-,TRBJ2-1,-,TRBV7-2
TGTGCCAGCAGTTCCCTACCCGGCCTTACCTACGAGCAGTACTTC,CASSSLPGLTYEQYF,15,-,TRBJ2-7,-,TRBV28
TGTGCCAGCAGCTTAGCCCCCCTAGCGGGAAAAGTTGGCGAGCAGTACTTC,CASSLAPLAGKVGEQYF,17,-,TRBJ2-7,TRBD2,TRBV11-2
TGTGCCAGCAGCTTGGACAGGGACACTGAAGCTTTCTTT,CASSLDRDTEAFF,13,-,TRBJ1-1,-,TRBV5-4